These 19 T cell receptor beta chains share one sample of origin, sequenced in a study of regulatory T cells in long-lasting Graves disease. Time point described: newly diagnosed GD, antithyroid drugs for less than 3 months. Extracted RNA from PBMCs served as the source of the TCR library. Construction of TCR beta libraries relied on iRepertoire HTBI primers and on Arm-PCR targeting CDR3 regions. MiXCR was run by TCRdb on the multiplex PCR reads, yielding one entry per CDR3 protein. This sample yields approximately 400,000 distinct CDR3 sequences, of which 15% are seen a single time; about 20% belongs to the top ten. Sequences were derived from peripheral blood mononuclear cells (PBMCs), sampled at new diagnosis, from a patient treated with antithyroid drugs. The receptor set was obtained from a female donor with Graves disease.

This clonotype was observed a single time. This chain uses TRBV27 with TRBJ1-5, with 9 bases lining up with TRBD1. V gave up 4 bases and J gave up 6 bases; unmatched junction bases: 4. The CDR3 covers 14 residues. Germline V gene lookup returns CDR1 MNHEY and CDR2 SMNVEV (reference sequence). The CDR3 nucleotides are TGTGCCAGCAGTTGGACAGGGGAAGCTCAGCCCCAGCATTTT. The encoded protein is CASSWTGEAQPQHF.

This clonotype was seen a few times. V is TRBV24-1 and J is TRBJ1-2; a weak D match, TRBD1 (6 bases). This CDR3 is built from 16 residues. Trimming removed 1 base at V and 0 bases at J, with 11 bases between. From germline, CDR1 is KGHDR and CDR2 SFDVKD. CDR3 sequence reads: CATSDFRRGTNYGYTF. The DNA of the CDR3 is TGTGCCACCAGTGATTTCCGAAGGGGGACTAACTATGGCTACACCTTC.

This clonotype was picked up a small number of times. J is TRBJ2-7 and V is TRBV9; unclear D gene. Per the germline V gene, CDR1 is SGDLS and CDR2 is YYNGEE. The CDR3 covers 13 residues. Trimming took off 3 bases at V and 0 bases at J, with 7 bases between the two ends. In nucleotides, the CDR3 is TGTGCCAGCAGCGGGGCCAGCTCCTACGAGCAGTACTTC. Translating it yields CASSGASSYEQYF.

Ten or more counts support this clonotype. With a far larger clone one base away, a read error is the likely cause. The DNA for the CDR3 is TGTGCCAGCAGCCAAGATGCGAATCAGCCCCAGCATTTT. It translates to CASSQDANQPQHF. V usage is TRBV14 and J usage is TRBJ1-5, with unresolved D. The length of the CDR3 is 13 residues. Trimming took 0 bases from V and 4 from J, leaving 4 bases between them. CDR1 is SGHDN and CDR2 is FVKESK in the germline V gene.

There are a few counts of this clonotype. V and J are TRBV6-2 or TRBV6-3 and TRBJ1-3; D gene ambiguous. Germline V gene sequence: CDR1 MNHEY, CDR2 SVGEGT. The V end was cut by 5 bases, the J end by 0 bases, with 20 bases between. The CDR3 spans 18 residues. This CDR3 reads CASSVFPPDLSSGNTIYF. The DNA for the CDR3 is TGTGCCAGCAGTGTATTTCCTCCGGACCTGAGCTCTGGAAACACCATATATTTT.

This clonotype came up many times. V is TRBV14 and J is TRBJ1-1; 8 nucleotides agree with TRBD1. Germline values: CDR1 SGHDN, CDR2 FVKESK. The ends lost 0 bases at V and 2 bases at J; junction bases unmatched: 8. The CDR3 sequence is 17 residues long. The CDR3 region is CASSQELGDRGNTEAFF. CDR3 bases: TGTGCCAGCAGCCAAGAACTAGGTGACAGGGGTAACACTGAAGCTTTCTTT.

This clonotype was seen repeatedly, ten times or more. The gene calls are TRBV27 and TRBJ1-2, with D perhaps TRBD1 (5 bases). Trimming took 0 bases from V and 8 from J, leaving 10 bases between them. CDR3 length: 13 amino acids. Looked up from germline, CDR1 is MNHEY and CDR2 is SMNVEV (reference sequence). The CDR3 loop reads CASSLSGARGYTF. CDR3 bases: TGTGCCAGCAGTTTATCAGGGGCACGGGGCTACACCTTC.

The chain recombines TRBV2 with TRBJ2-2; D is perhaps TRBD1 (6 bases). The V end was cut by 5 bases, the J end by 5 bases, with 9 bases between. This CDR3 is 13 amino acids long. The germline V gene has CDR1 SNHLY and CDR2 FYNNEI. CDR3 nucleotide sequence: TGTGCCAGCAGTCAGGGGATGACCGGGGAGCTGTTTTTT. Translating gives CASSQGMTGELFF.

Note on this clonotype: Possible read error: a much larger clone is one base away. This chain connects TRBV2 to TRBJ2-1; TRBD1 or TRBD2 may be the D gene (5 bases each). From germline, CDR1 is SNHLY and CDR2 FYNNEI. CDR3 length: 13 residues. CDR3 protein: CASRGPTRNIQCF. CDR3 bases: TGTGCCAGCAGGGGACCCACGAGAAACATTCAGTGCTTC.

This clonotype was seen many times. The chain joins TRBV20-1 to TRBJ1-3; D may be TRBD1 (5 bases). V gave up 3 bases and J gave up 2 bases, with 14 bases separating them. The CDR3 spans 15 residues. Looked up from germline, CDR1 is DFQATT and CDR2 is SNEGSKA (reference sequence). CDR3 DNA sequence: TGCAGTGCTAGGACCCAGGGTTCTACTGGAAACACCATATATTTT. This gives the protein CSARTQGSTGNTIYF.

This clonotype was observed many times. The chain combines TRBV5-6 with TRBJ1-4, with D unclear. The CDR3 totals 13 residues. Germline-derived CDR1 and CDR2 are SGHDT and YYEEEE. Trimming cost V 0 bases and J 8 bases, with 8 bases left between them. The DNA for the CDR3 is TGTGCCAGCAGCTTGGTGGGAGGGGAAAAACTGTTTTTT. The encoded protein is CASSLVGGEKLFF. Together with reference TRBV5-6 and TRBJ1-4, the CDR3 gives the full variable domain: DAGVTQSPTHLIKTRGQQVTLRCSPKSGHDTVSWYQQALGQGPQFIFQYYEEEERQRGNFPDRFSGHQFPNYSSELNVNALLLGDSALYLCASSLVGGEKLFFGSGTQLSVL.

This clonotype occurred many times. The V call is TRBV6-1, the J call TRBJ2-1; tentatively, D is TRBD2 (6 bases). Trimming removed 7 bases at V and 0 bases at J, with 16 bases between. The CDR3 spans 16 residues. CDR1 is MNHNS and CDR2 is SASEGT in the germline V gene. The CDR3: CASNLRDLSSYNEQFF. The CDR3 DNA reads as TGTGCCAGCAATTTAAGGGACTTAAGCTCCTACAATGAGCAGTTCTTC.

The table lists this clonotype with a few counts. The V call is TRBV7-2, the J call TRBJ1-2, with D unclear. Germline V gene lookup returns CDR1 SGHTA and CDR2 FQGNSA. The CDR3 runs 15 residues. Trimming shortened V by 1 base and J by 4 bases, and 13 bases separated the two germline ends. The CDR3 spells CASSLERQRGYGYTF. In nucleotides, the CDR3 is TGTGCCAGCAGCTTAGAGAGACAACGGGGCTATGGCTACACCTTC.

This clonotype has only a few counts. With a much larger clone just one base away, this may be a read error. The genes are TRBV6-6 and TRBJ1-5; possibly TRBD1 for D (5 bases). Germline V gene lookup returns CDR1 MNHNY and CDR2 SVGAGI (reference sequence). Trimming stripped 2 bases from V and 2 bases from J, with 13 bases between. This CDR3 region has 16 residues. CDR3 amino acids: CASSYRDDSGNQPQHF. CDR3 nucleotide sequence: TGTGCCAGCAGTTACCGGGACGACTCGGGCAATCAGCCCCAGCATTTT.

This clonotype was observed many times. V and J are TRBV11-3 and TRBJ1-1, with D perhaps TRBD1 (5 bases). The CDR3 sequence is 13 residues long. Between the trimmed V and J ends, which lost 4 bases and 1 base, there was a span of 7 bases. The germline V gene has CDR1 SGHNT and CDR2 YENEEA. The CDR3 DNA follows: TGTGCCAGCAGCTGGGGCCCGAACACTGAAGCTTTCTTT. Protein product: CASSWGPNTEAFF.

This clonotype was found many times. This chain uses TRBV27 with TRBJ1-2; TRBD1 aligns across 8 bases. Per germline, CDR1 MNHEY and CDR2 SMNVEV (reference sequence). V lost 0 bases to trimming and J lost 8 bases; unmatched junction nucleotides: 8. The CDR3 is 15 amino acids. CDR3 sequence reads: CASSLSRTGMGGYTF. The CDR3 DNA follows: TGTGCCAGCAGTTTATCCCGGACAGGGATGGGGGGCTACACCTTC.

As concerns this clonotype: A much bigger clone sits one base away, suggesting this may be a read error. The chain links TRBV7-3 to TRBJ2-1; D might be TRBD2 (6 bases). Germline V gene lookup returns CDR1 SGHTA and CDR2 FQGTGA. This CDR3 region has 16 residues. The V end was cut by 5 bases, the J end by 4 bases, with 18 bases between. The CDR3 sequence: CASSGARDGGYNEQFF. CDR3 nucleotide sequence: TGTGCCAGCAGCGGAGCACGGGACGGGGGATACAATGAGCAGTTCTTC.

This clonotype was found once. The chain carries TRBV6-1 and TRBJ2-3; tentatively, D is TRBD1 or TRBD2 (6 bases each). This CDR3 spans 14 amino acids. With 6 bases removed from V and 1 base from J, the gap between germline ends came to 11 bases. CDR1 and CDR2 (germline): MNHNS, SASEGT. DNA of the CDR3: TGTGCCAGCAGCCCCCGGGGGCGCACAGATACGCAGTATTTT. Protein product: CASSPRGRTDTQYF.

The chain combines TRBV7-9 with TRBJ2-7, with D perhaps being TRBD1 or TRBD2 (5 bases each). The germline V gene has CDR1 SEHNR and CDR2 FQNEAQ (reference sequence). The CDR3 is 13 residues long. Trimming shortened V by 5 bases and J by 3 bases, and 11 bases separated the two germline ends. The CDR3 loop is CASSMGPVYEQYF. In nucleotides, the CDR3 is TGTGCCAGCAGCATGGGACCGGTCTACGAGCAGTACTTC.